The TCR beta chain under discussion was sequenced for a study of blood T cell repertoires in COVID-19. The CDR3 contains 15 residues. CDR1 and CDR2 (germline): MNHEY, SVGAGI. V was cut by 0 bases and J by 5 bases, with 10 bases left in between. Profiled with immunoSEQ multiplex PCR; TCRdb holds only in-frame clones, not every one. The sample consists of about 160,000 clones, approximately 90% of them appearing once. Sequenced sample: peripheral blood. J is TRBJ2-2 and V is TRBV6-5; tentative D call: TRBD1 (5 bases). The TCR comes from a woman in her sixties or seventies who had recovered from COVID-19. The CDR3 sequence is CASSYSGPGTGELFF. The CDR3 nucleotides are TGTGCCAGCAGTTACTCGGGGCCAGGAACCGGGGAGCTGTTTTTT.